The clone carrying this TCR beta chain appeared a few times. Its target is unknown. This specimen comes from a study of cytomegalovirus exposure and HLA in healthy donors. Study context: In a previous analysis, some 110 million unique TCR beta sequences were found from about 190 million T cells. Study observations and caveats: It was approximately 170 TCR beta chains that were listed as cytomegalovirus-associated. Among the most significant clusters, several appeared linked to common viral pathogens in a later analysis. Of the V segments, some could not be distinguished, including TRBV6-2 and TRBV6-3, and were excluded.

Primers included in the PCR were 60 Vbeta and 13 Jbeta primers. Profiling relied on immunoSEQ multiplex PCR, and the TCRdb table lists in-frame clones only, not all of them. The sample yields 180,000 or so clones, around 86% seen once. Per germline, CDR1 MGHRA and CDR2 YSYEKL. The V end was cut by 0 bases, the J end by 3 bases, with 14 bases between. The CDR3 extends over 16 amino acids. The chain recombines TRBV4-1 with TRBJ1-2; no definite D call. This receptor was obtained from a woman aged 45-60 years in good health and CMV-seropositive. The sample taken for sequencing was PBMCs. The CDR3 DNA is TGCGCCAGCAGCCAAGATCCGACTCGGGTGTACTATGGCTACACCTTC. Amino acids: CASSQDPTRVYYGYTF.